This is a list of T cell receptor beta chains from one sample in a study of shared clonotypes between healthy human individuals. The protocol was immunoSEQ multiplex PCR, while the TCRdb copy is restricted to in-frame clones and leaves out a portion. The table includes more than 600,000 clones, around 92% detected once. Sequencing was carried out using naive CD8+ T cells sorted from blood. These receptors all come from a man aged 25 to 40 in good health. Both conserved end residues are part of each CDR3. Each record gives: clone size, D gene, J gene, V gene, CDR3 DNA, CDR3 protein. D genes are given only for firm matches. Size values are once, few and many counts, or a class for expanded clones, and some rows have none.

clone_size: -
d_call: -
j_call: TRBJ1-1
v_call: TRBV23-1
cdr3_nt: TGCGCCAGCAGTCAATCGGCGCGGAACACTGAAGCTTTCTTT
cdr3_aa: CASSQSARNTEAFF

clone_size: -
d_call: TRBD1
j_call: TRBJ1-1
v_call: TRBV5-5
cdr3_nt: TGTGCCAGCAGCTTCGACAGGGGATTCAGTGAAGCTTTCTTT
cdr3_aa: CASSFDRGFSEAFF

clone_size: -
d_call: -
j_call: TRBJ2-7
v_call: TRBV6-1
cdr3_nt: TGTGCCAGCAGTGACCCCCCCGAGACAGGAACCTACGAGCAGTACTTC
cdr3_aa: CASSDPPETGTYEQYF

clone_size: -
d_call: TRBD1
j_call: TRBJ2-2
v_call: TRBV13
cdr3_nt: TGTGCCAGCAGCTTAGCGCTTACACAGGGGGTTCGGGGTTCGAACACCGGGGAGCTGTTTTTT
cdr3_aa: CASSLALTQGVRGSNTGELFF

clone_size: -
d_call: -
j_call: TRBJ2-1
v_call: TRBV7-2
cdr3_nt: TGTGCCAGCAGTTCCCCCCCCTGGGAAACGCAGTTCTTC
cdr3_aa: CASSSPPWETQFF

clone_size: -
d_call: TRBD2
j_call: TRBJ2-1
v_call: TRBV5-6
cdr3_nt: TGTGCCAGCAGCTTGGGCGGGAGACGTTACAATGAGCAGTTCTTC
cdr3_aa: CASSLGGRRYNEQFF

clone_size: once
d_call: -
j_call: TRBJ2-7
v_call: TRBV2
cdr3_nt: TGTGCCAGCAGTGAATTTTCGGGGCCCTACGAGCAGTACTTC
cdr3_aa: CASSEFSGPYEQYF

clone_size: -
d_call: -
j_call: TRBJ1-3
v_call: TRBV7-2
cdr3_nt: TGTGCCAGCAGCCCAACGGGGGGGGCGCCCTCTGGAAACACCATATATTTT
cdr3_aa: CASSPTGGAPSGNTIYF

clone_size: -
d_call: TRBD2
j_call: TRBJ2-3
v_call: TRBV7-6
cdr3_nt: TGTGCCAGCAGCTTAGTCCTAGCGGGGAGCACAGATACGCAGTATTTT
cdr3_aa: CASSLVLAGSTDTQYF

clone_size: -
d_call: -
j_call: TRBJ1-1
v_call: TRBV6-5
cdr3_nt: TGTGCCAGCGGGGGGGAGCAGAACACTGAAGCTTTCTTT
cdr3_aa: CASGGEQNTEAFF

clone_size: -
d_call: -
j_call: TRBJ2-7
v_call: TRBV10-1
cdr3_nt: TGCGCCAGCAGTGCAGGCCCGGTGAGCGAGCAGTACTTC
cdr3_aa: CASSAGPVSEQYF

clone_size: -
d_call: -
j_call: TRBJ2-2
v_call: TRBV10-2
cdr3_nt: TGCGCCAGCAGTGTCAGGGTCGGCGGGGAGCTGTTTTTT
cdr3_aa: CASSVRVGGELFF

clone_size: -
d_call: -
j_call: TRBJ1-2
v_call: TRBV28
cdr3_nt: TGTGCCAGCAGTTTACTTTACACCTATGGCTACACCTTC
cdr3_aa: CASSLLYTYGYTF

clone_size: -
d_call: -
j_call: TRBJ2-1
v_call: TRBV27
cdr3_nt: TGTGCCAGCAGTGCCCAGGTGCCCCTGCGGGGAACCTACAATGAGCAGTTCTTC
cdr3_aa: CASSAQVPLRGTYNEQFF

clone_size: -
d_call: -
j_call: TRBJ2-2
v_call: TRBV18
cdr3_nt: TGTGCCAGCACCGAGACAGGTTACACCGGGGAGCTGTTTTTT
cdr3_aa: CASTETGYTGELFF

clone_size: -
d_call: -
j_call: TRBJ1-5
v_call: TRBV28
cdr3_nt: TGTGCCAGCAGTTTAAAGGGTCGTCAGCCCCAGCATTTT
cdr3_aa: CASSLKGRQPQHF

clone_size: few
d_call: TRBD1
j_call: TRBJ2-7
v_call: TRBV5-5
cdr3_nt: TGTGCCAGCAGTCAAGACAGGGGGCACGACGAGCAGTACTTC
cdr3_aa: CASSQDRGHDEQYF

clone_size: -
d_call: TRBD2
j_call: TRBJ2-1
v_call: TRBV7-9
cdr3_nt: TGTGCCAGCAGCCTACATGAGCGGGAGGGATTTAATGAGCAGTTCTTC
cdr3_aa: CASSLHEREGFNEQFF

clone_size: -
d_call: -
j_call: TRBJ1-3
v_call: TRBV4-3
cdr3_nt: TGCGCCAGCAGCCAAGAAGGGCAGCTTAACTCTGGAAACACCATATATTTT
cdr3_aa: CASSQEGQLNSGNTIYF

clone_size: -
d_call: -
j_call: TRBJ2-1
v_call: TRBV11-2
cdr3_nt: TGTGCCAGCAGCTCACCCTTCGGGGAAACTCCTTACAATGAGCAGTTCTTC
cdr3_aa: CASSSPFGETPYNEQFF

clone_size: -
d_call: -
j_call: TRBJ2-5
v_call: TRBV13
cdr3_nt: TGTGCCAGCAGCTTAGGACAGGAAGAGACCCAGTACTTC
cdr3_aa: CASSLGQEETQYF

clone_size: -
d_call: -
j_call: TRBJ2-7
v_call: TRBV11-2
cdr3_nt: TGTGCCAGCAGCTGGGCGATGCACGAGCAGTACTTC
cdr3_aa: CASSWAMHEQYF

clone_size: -
d_call: -
j_call: TRBJ2-5
v_call: TRBV2
cdr3_nt: TGTGCCAGCGGGAAGGGGAAGACCCAGTACTTC
cdr3_aa: CASGKGKTQYF

clone_size: -
d_call: -
j_call: TRBJ2-1
v_call: TRBV5-5
cdr3_nt: TGTGCCAGCAGCCGTCTCTCTAGCGCGCACAATGAGCAGTTCTTC
cdr3_aa: CASSRLSSAHNEQFF

clone_size: once
d_call: -
j_call: TRBJ2-1
v_call: TRBV7-9
cdr3_nt: TGTGCCAGCAGCCGCCTTCCCCATAGCCTCAATGAGCAGTTCTTC
cdr3_aa: CASSRLPHSLNEQFF

clone_size: -
d_call: -
j_call: TRBJ2-7
v_call: TRBV27
cdr3_nt: TGTGCCAGCAGTTTAGCCCAAACCTACGAGCAGTACTTC
cdr3_aa: CASSLAQTYEQYF

clone_size: -
d_call: -
j_call: TRBJ2-3
v_call: TRBV7-9
cdr3_nt: TGTGCCAGCAGCTTAGGTGCTAGCGGCACAGATACGCAGTATTTT
cdr3_aa: CASSLGASGTDTQYF

clone_size: -
d_call: -
j_call: TRBJ1-3
v_call: TRBV7-8
cdr3_nt: TGTGCCAGCAGCTTATTTAGATCTGGAAACACCATATATTTT
cdr3_aa: CASSLFRSGNTIYF